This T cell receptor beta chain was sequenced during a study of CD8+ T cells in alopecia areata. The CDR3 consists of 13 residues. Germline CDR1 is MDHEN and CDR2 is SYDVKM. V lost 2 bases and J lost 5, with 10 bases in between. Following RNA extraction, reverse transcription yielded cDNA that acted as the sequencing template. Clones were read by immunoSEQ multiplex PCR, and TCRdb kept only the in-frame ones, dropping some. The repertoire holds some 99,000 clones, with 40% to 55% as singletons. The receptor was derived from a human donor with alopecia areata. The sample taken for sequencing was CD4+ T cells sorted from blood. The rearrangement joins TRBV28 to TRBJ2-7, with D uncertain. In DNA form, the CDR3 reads TGTGCCAGCAGTTTAACGGGCCCCAACGAGCAGTACTTC. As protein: CASSLTGPNEQYF.